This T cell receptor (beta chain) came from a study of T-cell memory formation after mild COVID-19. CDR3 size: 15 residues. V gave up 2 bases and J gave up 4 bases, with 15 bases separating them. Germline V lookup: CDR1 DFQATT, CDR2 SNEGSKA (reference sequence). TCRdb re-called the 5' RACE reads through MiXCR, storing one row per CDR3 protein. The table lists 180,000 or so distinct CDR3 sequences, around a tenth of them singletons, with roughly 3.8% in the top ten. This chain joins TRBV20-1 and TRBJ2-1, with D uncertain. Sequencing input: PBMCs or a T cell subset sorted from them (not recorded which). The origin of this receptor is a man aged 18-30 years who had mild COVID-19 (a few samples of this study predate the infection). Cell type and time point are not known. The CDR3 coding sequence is TGCAGTGCTAGAATTCGCCGTTACACGTACAATGAGCAGTTCTTC. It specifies CSARIRRYTYNEQFF.